This TCR beta chain was documented in a study of regulatory and conventional T cells in RAG deficiency. Study-level points and caveats: Other subsets showed roughly 9.9-fold reductions, but Treg unique TCR beta sequences fell approximately 90-fold in these patients. Sorted Omenn CD25-high CD127-low cells may not be bona fide Tregs.

Regulatory T cells were sorted from blood as CD4+ CD25-high CD127-low cells. Trimming cost V 5 bases and J 6 bases; bases outside gene matches: 5. The germline CDR1 and CDR2 sequences are SEHNR and FQNEAQ (reference sequence). The CDR3 is 13 residues long. This clone was seen a single time. The antigen remains unidentified. This table comes from immunoSEQ multiplex PCR, and its TCRdb copy is limited to in-frame clones, with some not included. The repertoire has roughly 11,000 clones, approximately 93% of them found once; the top ten carry less than 1.5%. This same sample was also part of a study on regulatory T cells. According to that study: The primer mix had 52 TRBV and 13 TRBJ primers.

The sequenced sample was CD127- CD25+ CD4+ Tregs sorted from blood. The chain links TRBV7-9 to TRBJ1-2; the match to TRBD1 covers 8 bases. The sequence was obtained from a human donor in good health. CDR3 in DNA: TGTGCCAGCAGCCAGGACAGGGTTAATGGCTACACCTTC. This encodes CASSQDRVNGYTF.